The 17 T cell receptor beta chains below all came from one sample that was sequenced in a study of CD8+CD57+ T cells in acquired aplastic anemia. Profiles of TCR beta VDJ and CDR3 were generated from a genomic DNA template. MiXCR, run by TCRdb on the reads, gives a single entry per CDR3 protein. The sample lists roughly 81,000 distinct CDR3 sequences, more than 40% occurring once. The sequencing sample was made of sorted CD4+, CD8+, or CD8+CD57+ T cells (not recorded which) from PBMCs. All receptors come from a human donor in good health, serving as a control.

This chain links TRBV7-6 with TRBJ2-5, with 7 positions matching TRBD1. Per germline, CDR1 SGHVS and CDR2 FNYEAQ. This CDR3 has 13 amino acids. The trim removed 1 base at V and 4 bases at J, leaving 0 bases unmatched. CDR3 in DNA: TGTGCCAGCAGCTTAGGGGACAGAGAGACCCAGTACTTC. Protein sequence: CASSLGDRETQYF.

The CDR3: CASSELAGLDTQYF. The CDR3 bases are TGTGCCAGCAGTGAACTAGCGGGATTGGATACGCAGTATTTT. The chain uses TRBV12-3 or TRBV12-4 and TRBJ2-3; 10 positions agree with TRBD2. V was clipped by 5 bases and J by 6 bases; unmatched bases: 5. The CDR3 contains 14 residues.

The chain uses TRBV10-2 and TRBJ1-2; a weak D match, TRBD1 (5 bases). The germline V gene encodes CDR1 WSHSY and CDR2 SAAADI. This CDR3 spans 12 amino acids. The germline V and J ends were trimmed by 7 bases and 11 bases, with 17 bases remaining between them. The CDR3 loop is CASIPTSGGYTF. In nucleotides, the CDR3 is TGCGCCAGCATTCCGACTAGCGGGGGGTACACCTTC.

At least ten counts were recorded for this clonotype. The chain joins TRBV2 to TRBJ2-7; D gene unclear. V dropped 2 bases and J dropped 0 bases, with 14 bases sitting between them. Looked up from germline, CDR1 is SNHLY and CDR2 is FYNNEI. This CDR3 region has 16 residues. CDR3 DNA: TGTGCCAGCAGTGAAAACCCATTATCCGTCTCCTACGAGCAGTACTTC. Translated, it gives CASSENPLSVSYEQYF.

A few counts support this clonotype. V gene TRBV29-1 combines with J gene TRBJ1-4; 8 bases match TRBD1. V shed 5 bases and J 4 bases; nucleotides not matched to a gene: 12. Germline V lookup: CDR1 SQVTM, CDR2 ANQGSEA. The CDR3 has 16 amino acids. CDR3 residues: CSVCRDRGQGNEKLFF. The CDR3 region has the DNA TGCAGCGTTTGCCGAGACAGGGGACAAGGTAATGAAAAACTGTTTTTT.

At least ten counts were recorded for this clonotype. For the CDR3, the DNA is TGCGCCAGCAGTGACATAGGGCGAGCAGATACGCAGTATTTT. Protein: CASSDIGRADTQYF. V usage is TRBV10-2 and J usage is TRBJ2-3; no reliable D call. This CDR3 contains 14 residues. From germline, CDR1 is WSHSY and CDR2 SAAADI. With 3 bases removed from V and 4 bases from J, the gap between germline ends came to 11 bases.

This sequence joins TRBV15 and TRBJ2-3; the D is unclear. The germline CDR1 and CDR2 sequences are LNHNV and YYDKDF (reference sequence). This CDR3 has 15 residues. V lost 1 base to trimming and J lost 6 bases, with 14 bases between them. This CDR3 reads CATSRGAVLRDTQYF. In nucleotides, the CDR3 is TGTGCCACCAGCAGAGGGGCGGTCCTCAGGGATACGCAGTATTTT.

This clonotype occurred many times. J is TRBJ1-1 and V is TRBV2; 8 bases align to TRBD1. Germline values: CDR1 SNHLY, CDR2 FYNNEI. CDR3 length equals 14 residues. Unmatched junction bases numbered 9, after V lost 7 bases and J lost 5 bases. For the CDR3, the DNA is TGTGCCAGCATTAATTCCGGGACAGGTACTGAAGCTTTCTTT. Translated: CASINSGTGTEAFF. Using reference TRBV2 and TRBJ1-1 for the parts outside the CDR3, the full variable domain is EPEVTQTPSHQVTQMGQEVILRCVPISNHLYFYWYRQILGQKVEFLVSFYNNEISEKSEIFDDQFSVERPDGSNFTLKIRSTKLEDSAMYFCASINSGTGTEAFFGQGTRLTVV.

This clonotype has just a few counts. The genes are TRBV10-3 and TRBJ1-2; D is undetermined. This CDR3 comprises 15 residues. Trimming stripped 0 bases from V and 4 bases from J, with 12 bases between. The germline V gene encodes CDR1 ENHRY and CDR2 SYGVKD. This chain's CDR3 is CAISESLGNTYGYTF. In DNA, the CDR3 is TGTGCCATCAGTGAGTCACTCGGGAATACCTATGGCTACACCTTC.

Remarks on this clonotype: One end of the junction is discordant with germline, which a read error may explain. This chain links TRBV9 with TRBJ1-1, with unresolved D. The germline V gene has CDR1 SGDLS and CDR2 YYNGEE. The length of the CDR3 is 14 residues. CDR3 sequence reads: CASGVADTGNEAFF. For the CDR3, the DNA is TGTGCCAGCGGCGTAGCTGACACTGGGAATGAAGCTTTCTTT.

CDR3 DNA sequence: TGCAGTGCTAACCTCGGACAGTCCAACGAGCAGTACTTC. This codes for CSANLGQSNEQYF. V gene TRBV20-1 combines with J gene TRBJ2-7; D perhaps matches TRBD1 (6 bases). In germline, CDR1 is DFQATT, CDR2 SNEGSKA (reference sequence). The CDR3 sequence is 13 residues long. Trimming removed 4 bases at V and 5 bases at J, with 15 bases between.

CDR3: CASSYSSGGYTF. The CDR3 DNA reads TGTGCCAGCAGTTACTCTTCTGGGGGCTACACCTTC. The chain links TRBV6-5 to TRBJ1-2; D unresolved. Germline V lookup: CDR1 MNHEY, CDR2 SVGAGI. Trimming took off 0 bases at V and 8 bases at J, with 7 bases between the two ends. The CDR3 sequence is 12 residues long.

On this clonotype: A read error may account for a junction end that differs from germline. This sequence joins TRBV25-1 and TRBJ2-5, with D perhaps matching TRBD2 (6 bases). This CDR3 is 14 amino acids long. Germline loops: CDR1 MGHDK, CDR2 SYGVNS. CDR3 DNA sequence: TGTGCCACCAGTGACAGTTCGGGGGTTGGGACCCAGTACTTC. Protein product: CATSDSSGVGTQYF.

The V gene is TRBV15, the J gene TRBJ2-7; 7 bases map to TRBD2. Germline V gene data show CDR1 as LNHNV and CDR2 as YYDKDF (reference sequence). CDR3 length equals 17 residues. The trim removed 4 bases at V and 2 bases at J, leaving 14 bases unmatched. In DNA, the CDR3 is TGTGCCACCAGCACCATCGCGGGGGATCTGGGTCCCTACGAGCAGTACTTC. Amino acids: CATSTIAGDLGPYEQYF.

This clonotype occurred many times. The CDR3 spells CASSEFAGRQGYF. CDR3 DNA: TGTGCCAGCAGCGAATTCGCCGGGAGGCAGGGATATTTT. The genes are TRBV11-2 and TRBJ1-3; possibly TRBD1 for D (5 bases). This CDR3 has 13 amino acids. The V and J ends lost 5 bases and 15 bases respectively, with 20 bases between them. Germline lookup yields CDR1 SGHAT and CDR2 FQNNGV.

A single count supports this clonotype. This chain joins TRBV11-2 and TRBJ2-7, with 13 bases aligning to TRBD2. The CDR3 is made up of 17 amino acids. Unmatched junction bases numbered 7, after V lost 5 bases and J lost 0 bases. The V gene's germline CDR1 is SGHAT and CDR2 FQNNGV. This CDR3 reads CASSTTSGGLSSYEQYF. CDR3 coding DNA: TGTGCCAGCAGCACGACTAGCGGGGGGCTAAGCTCCTACGAGCAGTACTTC.

V is TRBV7-8 and J is TRBJ2-5; TRBD1 agrees at 10 bases. J was trimmed by 5 bases and V by 5 bases; bases with no gene match: 11. The germline gives CDR1 SGHVS, CDR2 FQNEAQ. The CDR3 spans 16 residues. CDR3 loop: CASSIWTGGSVETQYF. The CDR3 bases are TGTGCCAGCAGCATCTGGACAGGGGGTAGCGTGGAGACCCAGTACTTC.